This is a list of T cell receptor beta chains from one sample in a study of blood T cell repertoires in COVID-19. Sequenced by immunoSEQ multiplex PCR; TCRdb stores in-frame clones only, minus some. The table records around 60,000 clones, 83% of them present only once. Source material: peripheral blood. The source of these receptors is a man between 50 and 59 years old with COVID-19, enrolled during active disease. Both conserved end residues are trimmed from each CDR3. Fields, in order: CDR3 length, V gene, clone size, CDR3 protein. Size is omitted from some rows. Given values are once, few, many or a class for expanded clones.

length: 13; V: TRBV19; size: -; CDR3: ASSPGTGLTGELF
length: 11; V: TRBV12-3/TRBV12-4; size: -; CDR3: ASSPLGNYGYT
length: 14; V: TRBV24-1; size: once; CDR3: ATSDLLTSRYNEQF
length: 13; V: TRBV7-3; size: -; CDR3: ASSHLSGYTDTQY
length: 11; V: TRBV7-9; size: few; CDR3: ASSLSRDRPQH
length: 14; V: TRBV5-5; size: few; CDR3: ASSPDGGGSGNTIY
length: 12; V: TRBV18; size: -; CDR3: ASSPPIGAGEAF
length: 13; V: TRBV4-1; size: -; CDR3: ASSSRQGGSYEQY
length: 13; V: TRBV5-1; size: -; CDR3: ASSFSHSNTGELF
length: 13; V: TRBV6-6; size: -; CDR3: ASRSGDRIGETQY
length: 11; V: TRBV12-3/TRBV12-4; size: -; CDR3: ASSPDSLYGYT
length: 13; V: TRBV6-6; size: -; CDR3: ASSYSSGRGDTQY
length: 13; V: TRBV28; size: -; CDR3: ASSFSTGGTDTQY
length: 12; V: TRBV18; size: -; CDR3: ASSTSTANYGYT
length: 12; V: TRBV5-1; size: -; CDR3: ASSYGQGRETQY
length: 13; V: TRBV6-5; size: -; CDR3: ASRISQGSNQPQH
length: 14; V: TRBV5-1; size: few; CDR3: ASSLTSGGITYEQY
length: 11; V: TRBV6-2/TRBV6-3; size: -; CDR3: ASSFMTSNEQY
length: 15; V: TRBV2; size: -; CDR3: ASSAGLAGGPSRTQY
length: 13; V: TRBV6-2/TRBV6-3; size: -; CDR3: ASSYGGGVGNTIY
length: 12; V: TRBV28; size: once; CDR3: ASNPPGSTYEQY
length: 13; V: TRBV28; size: -; CDR3: ASEDREMVLGEQY
length: 14; V: TRBV6-2/TRBV6-3; size: once; CDR3: ASSYVYRTMNTEAF
length: 16; V: TRBV5-1; size: -; CDR3: ASSRDPSGSGGTGELF